This T cell receptor (beta chain) was retrieved from a study of T cell repertoires in cytomegalovirus infection. Overall study results and limits: There were carriers of CMV plus the relevant HLA, and cumulative public TCR beta family frequency identified them.

TCRdb used MiXCR to reprocess the reads, holding one entry per CDR3 protein. This table has some 900,000 distinct CDR3 sequences, over 25% appearing once. The CDR3 extends over 16 amino acids. The V segment lost 4 bases and the J segment 6 bases; nucleotides outside the gene matches: 8. Germline values: CDR1 MNHEY, CDR2 SMNVEV (reference sequence). On this clonotype: Antigen specificity is unknown.

The input for sequencing was cultured CD8+ T cells from PBMCs, taken from culture after CMV antigen stimulation. V usage is TRBV27 and J usage is TRBJ2-1; TRBD2 agrees at 11 bases. This sequence was found in a human donor in good health (CMV status not recorded). Some clones in this sample may be carry-over from other donors' samples. The CDR3 DNA reads TGTGCCAGCAGTTCCAGAGGTAGCGGGGGGGGCAATGAGCAGTTCTTC. Amino acid sequence: CASSSRGSGGGNEQFF.